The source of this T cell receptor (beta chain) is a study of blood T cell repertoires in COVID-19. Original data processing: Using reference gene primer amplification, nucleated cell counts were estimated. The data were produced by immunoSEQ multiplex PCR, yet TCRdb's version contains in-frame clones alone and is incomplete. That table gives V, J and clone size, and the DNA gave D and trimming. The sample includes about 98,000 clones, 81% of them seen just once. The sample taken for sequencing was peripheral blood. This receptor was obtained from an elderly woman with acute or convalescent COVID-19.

The CDR3 sequence: CARDYRSQLYSNQPQHF. The CDR3 nucleotides are TGTGCCAGGGACTATAGGAGCCAACTATATAGCAATCAGCCCCAGCATTTT. V and J are TRBV3-1 (or the pseudogene TRBV3-2) and TRBJ1-5, with D unclear. The CDR3 runs 17 residues. Germline assignment: CDR1 LGHDT and CDR2 YNNKEL (reference sequence). V was cut by 9 bases and J by 0 bases, with 21 bases left in between.